This paragraph covers one TCR beta chain sequence. Per the germline V gene, CDR1 is SNHLY and CDR2 is FYNNEI. The CDR3 contains 13 residues. V was pared by 6 bases and J by 4 bases, with 4 bases of the junction left unmatched. The record originates from a study of blood T cell repertoires in COVID-19. Study information: T cells, B-cell-depleted T cells, or PBMCs provided the cDNA or gDNA that served as material.

In the study's own analysis: Quantification of nucleated cells was approximated via reference gene primer amplification. Here immunoSEQ multiplex PCR was the method, and the copy in TCRdb shows in-frame clones only, minus some. V, J and clone size are those of that table, while D and trimming were read from the DNA. The sample holds 100,000 to 150,000 clones, about 86% seen once. The specimen was peripheral blood. J is TRBJ1-2 and V is TRBV2, with 8 nucleotides matching TRBD1. The source is a woman in her fifties or sixties with acute or convalescent COVID-19. The chain's CDR3 is CASSGQGSYGYTF. CDR3 nucleotide sequence: TGTGCCAGCAGCGGACAGGGTAGCTATGGCTACACCTTC.